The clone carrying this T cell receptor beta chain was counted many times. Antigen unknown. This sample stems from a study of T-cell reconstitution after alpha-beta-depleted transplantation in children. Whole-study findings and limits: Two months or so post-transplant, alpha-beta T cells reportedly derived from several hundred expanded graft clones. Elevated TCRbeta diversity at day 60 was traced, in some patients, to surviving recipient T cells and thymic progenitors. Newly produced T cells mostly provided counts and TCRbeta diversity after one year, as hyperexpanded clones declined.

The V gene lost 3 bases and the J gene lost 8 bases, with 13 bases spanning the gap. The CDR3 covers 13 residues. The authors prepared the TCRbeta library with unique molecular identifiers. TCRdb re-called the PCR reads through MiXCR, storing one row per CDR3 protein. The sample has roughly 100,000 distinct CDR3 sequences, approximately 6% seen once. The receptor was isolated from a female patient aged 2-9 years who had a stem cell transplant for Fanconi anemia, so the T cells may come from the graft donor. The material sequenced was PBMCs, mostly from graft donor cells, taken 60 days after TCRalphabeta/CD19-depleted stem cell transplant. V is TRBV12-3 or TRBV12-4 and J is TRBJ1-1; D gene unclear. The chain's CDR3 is CASSFSSAEEAFF. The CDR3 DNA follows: TGTGCCAGCAGTTTTTCTTCGGCGGAAGAAGCTTTCTTT.